This entry is about one T cell receptor beta chain. Its ends do not fully match the called genes, so a read error is possible. This sample is part of a study of T cell responses to AZD1222 COVID-19 vaccine. Germline V gene sequence: CDR1 SGDLS, CDR2 YYNGEE. The CDR3 is 12 amino acids. Measured with immunoSEQ multiplex PCR; TCRdb has only the in-frame clones, and not every one. The table records 100,000 to 150,000 clones, roughly 91% of them present only once. The sample consisted of peripheral blood, taken on day 0 of MenACWY control vaccination. This receptor was taken from an adult in good health. V gene TRBV9 combines with J gene TRBJ2-5; 9 positions agree with TRBD2. CDR3 protein: CASSVAAGGLHF. The CDR3 coding sequence is TGTGCCAGCAGCGTAGCGGCGGGAGGGCTACACTTC.